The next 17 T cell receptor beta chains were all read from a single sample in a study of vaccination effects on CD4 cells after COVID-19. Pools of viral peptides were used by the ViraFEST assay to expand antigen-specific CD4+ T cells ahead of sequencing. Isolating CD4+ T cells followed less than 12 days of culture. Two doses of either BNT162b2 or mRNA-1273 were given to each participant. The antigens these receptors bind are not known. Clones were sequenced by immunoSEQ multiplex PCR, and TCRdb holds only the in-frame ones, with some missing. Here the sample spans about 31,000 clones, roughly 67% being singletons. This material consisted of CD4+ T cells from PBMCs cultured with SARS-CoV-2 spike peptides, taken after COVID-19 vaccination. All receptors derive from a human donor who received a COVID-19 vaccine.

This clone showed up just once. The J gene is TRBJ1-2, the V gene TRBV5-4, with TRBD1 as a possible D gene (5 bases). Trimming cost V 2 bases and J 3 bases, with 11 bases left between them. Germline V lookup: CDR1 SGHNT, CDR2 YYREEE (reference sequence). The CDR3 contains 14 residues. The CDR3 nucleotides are TGTGCCAGCAGCTTTAGTGGGACCGACTATGGCTACACCTTC. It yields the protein CASSFSGTDYGYTF.

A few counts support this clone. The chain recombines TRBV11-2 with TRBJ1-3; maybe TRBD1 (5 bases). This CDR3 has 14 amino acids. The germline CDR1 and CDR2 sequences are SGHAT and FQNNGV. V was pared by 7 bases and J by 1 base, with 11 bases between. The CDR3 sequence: CASTLGGSGNTIYF. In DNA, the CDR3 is TGTGCCAGCACCCTGGGGGGGTCTGGAAACACCATATATTTT.

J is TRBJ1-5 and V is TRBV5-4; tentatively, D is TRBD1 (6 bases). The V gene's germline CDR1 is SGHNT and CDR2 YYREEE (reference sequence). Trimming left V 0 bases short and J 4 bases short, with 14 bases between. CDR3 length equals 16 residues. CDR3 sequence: CASSLDGAGANQPQHF. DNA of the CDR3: TGTGCCAGCAGCTTGGATGGGGCAGGGGCGAATCAGCCCCAGCATTTT. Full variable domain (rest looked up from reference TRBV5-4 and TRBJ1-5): ETGVTQSPTHLIKTRGQQVTLRCSSQSGHNTVSWYQQALGQGPQFIFQYYREEENGRGNFPPRFSGLQFPNYSSELNVNALELDDSALYLCASSLDGAGANQPQHFGDGTRLSIL.

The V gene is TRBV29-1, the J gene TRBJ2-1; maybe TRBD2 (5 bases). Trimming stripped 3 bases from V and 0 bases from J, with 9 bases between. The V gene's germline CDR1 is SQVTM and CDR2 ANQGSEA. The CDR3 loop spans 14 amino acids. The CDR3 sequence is CSVDVGSSYNEQFF. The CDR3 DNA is TGCAGCGTTGACGTGGGGAGCTCCTACAATGAGCAGTTCTTC.

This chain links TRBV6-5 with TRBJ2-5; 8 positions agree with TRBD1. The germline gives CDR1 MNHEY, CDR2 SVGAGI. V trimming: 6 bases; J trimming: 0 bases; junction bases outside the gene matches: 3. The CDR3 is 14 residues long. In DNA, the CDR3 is TGTGCCAGCAGCTCGGGACAGGACCAAGAGACCCAGTACTTC. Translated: CASSSGQDQETQYF.

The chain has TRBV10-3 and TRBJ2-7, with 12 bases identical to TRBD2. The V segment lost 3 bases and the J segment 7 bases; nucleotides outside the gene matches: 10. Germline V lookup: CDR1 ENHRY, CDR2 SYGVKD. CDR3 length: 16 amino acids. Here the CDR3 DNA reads TGTGCCATCAGTGATCGGCTAGCGGGGGGGCCCGGTGAGCAGTACTTC. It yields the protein CAISDRLAGGPGEQYF.

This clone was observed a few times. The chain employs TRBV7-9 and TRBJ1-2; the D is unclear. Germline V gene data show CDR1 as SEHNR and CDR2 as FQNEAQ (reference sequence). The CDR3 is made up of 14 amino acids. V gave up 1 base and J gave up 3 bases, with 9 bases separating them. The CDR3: CASSLGPGDYGYTF. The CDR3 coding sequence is TGTGCCAGCAGCTTAGGTCCAGGAGACTATGGCTACACCTTC.

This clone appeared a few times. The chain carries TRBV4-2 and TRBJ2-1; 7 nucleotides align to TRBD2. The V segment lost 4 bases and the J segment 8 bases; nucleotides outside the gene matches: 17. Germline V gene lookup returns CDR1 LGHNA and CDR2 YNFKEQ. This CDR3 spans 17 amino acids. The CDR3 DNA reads TGTGCCAGCAGCCTTAATGGAGCAGCGGGGTATTACGATGAGCAGTTCTTC. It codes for CASSLNGAAGYYDEQFF.

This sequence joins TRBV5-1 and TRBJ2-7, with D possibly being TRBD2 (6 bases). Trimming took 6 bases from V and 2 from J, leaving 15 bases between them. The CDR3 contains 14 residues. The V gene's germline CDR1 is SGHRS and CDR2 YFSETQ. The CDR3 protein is CASMDTGAPYEQYF. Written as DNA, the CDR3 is TGCGCCAGCATGGATACGGGAGCCCCCTACGAGCAGTACTTC.

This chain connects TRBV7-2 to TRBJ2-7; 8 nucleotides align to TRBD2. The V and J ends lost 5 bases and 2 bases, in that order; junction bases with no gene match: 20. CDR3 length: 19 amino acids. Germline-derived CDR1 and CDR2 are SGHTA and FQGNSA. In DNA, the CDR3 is TGTGCCAGCAGCGCCCGGGGGGGGATTTCGAGCGGCGTAACCTACGAGCAGTACTTC. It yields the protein CASSARGGISSGVTYEQYF.

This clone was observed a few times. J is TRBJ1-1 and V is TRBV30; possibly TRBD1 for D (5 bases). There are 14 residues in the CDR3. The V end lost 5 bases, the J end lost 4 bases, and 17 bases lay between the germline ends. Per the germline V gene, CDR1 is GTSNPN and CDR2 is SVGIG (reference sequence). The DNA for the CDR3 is TGTGCCTGGTTCCTTAGGGGCCCCCTCACTGAAGCTTTCTTT. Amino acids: CAWFLRGPLTEAFF.

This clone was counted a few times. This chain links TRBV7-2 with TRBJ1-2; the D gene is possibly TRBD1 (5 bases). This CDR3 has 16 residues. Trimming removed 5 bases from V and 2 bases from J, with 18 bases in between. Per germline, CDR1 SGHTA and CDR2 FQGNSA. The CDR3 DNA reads TGTGCCAGCAGCCCAGGTTCGGGGGGGATCAACTATGGCTACACCTTC. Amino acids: CASSPGSGGINYGYTF.

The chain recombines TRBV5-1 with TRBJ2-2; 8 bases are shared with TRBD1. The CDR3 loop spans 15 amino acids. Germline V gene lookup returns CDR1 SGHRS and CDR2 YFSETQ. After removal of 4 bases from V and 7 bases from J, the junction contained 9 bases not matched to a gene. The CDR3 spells CASSPTGDGVGELFF. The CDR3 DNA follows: TGCGCCAGCAGCCCGACAGGGGACGGGGTCGGGGAGCTGTTTTTT.

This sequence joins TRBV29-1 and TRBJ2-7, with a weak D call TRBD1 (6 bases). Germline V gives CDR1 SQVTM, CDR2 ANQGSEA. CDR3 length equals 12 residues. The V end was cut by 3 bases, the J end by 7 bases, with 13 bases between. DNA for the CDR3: TGCAGCGTTGAGGGCAGGGGTATTGAGCAGTACTTC. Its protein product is CSVEGRGIEQYF.

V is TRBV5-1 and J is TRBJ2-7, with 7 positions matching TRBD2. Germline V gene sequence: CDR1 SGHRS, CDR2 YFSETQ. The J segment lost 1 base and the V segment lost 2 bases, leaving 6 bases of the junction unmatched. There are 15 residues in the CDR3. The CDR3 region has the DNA TGCGCCAGCAGCTTAGGCGGGAGCCGATCCTACGAGCAGTACTTC. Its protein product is CASSLGGSRSYEQYF.

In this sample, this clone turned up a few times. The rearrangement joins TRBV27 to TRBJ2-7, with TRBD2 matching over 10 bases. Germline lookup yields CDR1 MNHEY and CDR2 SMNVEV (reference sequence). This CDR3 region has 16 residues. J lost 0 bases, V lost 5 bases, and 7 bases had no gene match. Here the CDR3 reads CASSITQREGSYEQYF. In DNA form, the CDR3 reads TGTGCCAGCAGTATCACCCAGCGGGAGGGCTCCTACGAGCAGTACTTC.

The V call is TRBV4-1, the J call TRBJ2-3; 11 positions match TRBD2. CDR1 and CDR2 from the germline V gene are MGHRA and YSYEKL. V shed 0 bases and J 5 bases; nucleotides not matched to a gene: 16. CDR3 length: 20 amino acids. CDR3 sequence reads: CASSQEASFGLAGLRDTQYF. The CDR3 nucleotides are TGCGCCAGCAGCCAAGAGGCTAGTTTCGGACTAGCGGGCTTAAGAGATACGCAGTATTTT.